These T cell receptor beta chains were read from a single sample in a study of blood T cell repertoires in COVID-19. The protocol was immunoSEQ multiplex PCR, while the TCRdb copy is restricted to in-frame clones and leaves out a portion. The data show 110,000 to 150,000 clones, around 80% seen once. Material: peripheral blood. These receptors all stem from a human donor in a cohort sampled during active COVID-19. Each CDR3 is given with its conserved first and last residue. A D gene is named only where the DNA matches it firmly. Expanded clones get a size class; other rows say once, few or many, or leave the size out.

abundance	len	v_gene	j_gene	d_gene	CDR3nt	CDR3aa
.	16	TRBV6-1	TRBJ1-1	TRBD1	TGTGCCAGCAGTGACTGGACAGGGGGCCGAAACACTGAAGCTTTCTTT	CASSDWTGGRNTEAFF
.	15	TRBV11-2	TRBJ2-2	.	TGTGCCAGCAGCGGGGTGGGGCAGCTCACCGGGGAGCTGTTTTTT	CASSGVGQLTGELFF
.	15	TRBV27	TRBJ1-1	.	TGTGCCAGCAGTTTATACCGGGTAGGATCCACTGAAGCTTTCTTT	CASSLYRVGSTEAFF
.	14	TRBV25-1	TRBJ1-5	.	TGTGCCAGCAGCCGGGCCGGAGGCGGTCAGCCCCAGCATTTT	CASSRAGGGQPQHF
.	13	TRBV12-3/TRBV12-4	TRBJ1-1	TRBD1	TGTGCCAGCGGGGCCACAGGGGGGACTGAAGCTTTCTTT	CASGATGGTEAFF
few	12	TRBV10-3	TRBJ1-6	.	TGTGCCATCCGCGAGGGGGATTCACCCCTCCACTTT	CAIREGDSPLHF
.	14	TRBV2	TRBJ2-1	.	TGTGCCACAAGGGCTAGCGCTGGCTACAATGAGCAGTTCTTC	CATRASAGYNEQFF
.	13	TRBV4-3	TRBJ1-3	.	TGCGCCAGCAGCCAAGGCCACGGAGACACCATATATTTT	CASSQGHGDTIYF
.	14	TRBV7-2	TRBJ1-5	.	TGTGCCAGCAGCTTGGGGGGGACCAATCAGCCCCAGCATTTT	CASSLGGTNQPQHF
.	14	TRBV19	TRBJ1-1	TRBD1	TGTGCCAGTAGTGCGACTACAGGGGGCTCTGAAGCTTTCTTT	CASSATTGGSEAFF
.	15	TRBV11-2	TRBJ2-1	TRBD2	TGTGCCAGCAGCTTAGGCGGGGGGGCCTACAATGAGCAGTTCTTC	CASSLGGGAYNEQFF
.	14	TRBV30	TRBJ1-6	.	TGTGCCTGGAATACTTGGGCTTATAATTCACCCCTCCACTTT	CAWNTWAYNSPLHF
.	17	TRBV7-9	TRBJ2-3	.	TGTGCCGGTGAAAAACGAGGTTCCCTTGGTGGCACAGATACGCAGTATTTT	CAGEKRGSLGGTDTQYF
.	14	TRBV5-1	TRBJ2-3	TRBD2	TGCGCCAGCTTTGAGGTGGCGGGGGCAGATACGCAGTATTTT	CASFEVAGADTQYF
.	12	TRBV20-1	TRBJ1-1	.	TGCAGTGCTAGTCTCTTTGACACTGAAGCTTTCTTT	CSASLFDTEAFF
.	17	TRBV23-1	TRBJ2-5	TRBD2	TGCGCCAGCAGTCAAGGTACTAGCGGGGGCTTTGGAGAGACCCAGTACTTC	CASSQGTSGGFGETQYF
.	15	TRBV3-1/TRBV3-2	TRBJ1-1	.	TGTGCCAGCAGTCAGATGGGGCAGACGAACACTGAAGCTTTCTTT	CASSQMGQTNTEAFF
few	15	TRBV7-9	TRBJ1-2	.	TGTGCCAGCAGCTTAGGGGACACAAGTAACTATGGCTACACCTTC	CASSLGDTSNYGYTF
.	17	TRBV5-8	TRBJ1-2	TRBD1	TGTGCCAGCACCATCTGGGACAGGGGAGGAATTAACTATGGCTACACCTTC	CASTIWDRGGINYGYTF
.	14	TRBV18	TRBJ2-7	.	TGTGCCAGCTCACCAAGGCGGACAAGTTACGAGCAGTACTTC	CASSPRRTSYEQYF
.	15	TRBV15	TRBJ1-3	TRBD1	TGTGCCGCCAGACAGGGGAAATTCTCTGGAAACACCATATATTTT	CAARQGKFSGNTIYF
.	14	TRBV10-3	TRBJ2-7	.	TGTGCCATCAGTGAGGCCCAGGGTCGGGGGGAGCAGTACTTC	CAISEAQGRGEQYF
.	13	TRBV19	TRBJ1-1	TRBD1	TGTGCCAGTAGCGGACAGGAGAACACTGAAGCTTTCTTT	CASSGQENTEAFF
.	13	TRBV6-5	TRBJ2-7	.	TGTGCCAGCAGTAAGGGGGGGCGGTACGAGCAGTACTTC	CASSKGGRYEQYF
.	13	TRBV5-4	TRBJ1-1	.	TGTGCCAGCAGCTTCTACGCGGCAGCTGAAGCTTTCTTT	CASSFYAAAEAFF
.	16	TRBV4-1	TRBJ2-7	.	TGCGCCAGCAGCCAAGCGGCTGGACAGAGTCTCTACGAGCAGTACTTC	CASSQAAGQSLYEQYF
.	14	TRBV7-9	TRBJ1-4	.	TGTGCCAGCAGCTTAACTGGGGGGAATGAAAAACTGTTTTTT	CASSLTGGNEKLFF
.	13	TRBV12-5	TRBJ2-7	.	TGTGCTAGTGGTTTCCCAGGGATCTACGAGCAGTACTTC	CASGFPGIYEQYF
few	12	TRBV11-2	TRBJ2-7	.	TGTGCCAGCAGCCGACAGTCCTACGAGCAGTACTTC	CASSRQSYEQYF
.	15	TRBV28	TRBJ1-4	.	TGTGCCAGCCTTCCGGACAGTCGTACTAATGAAAAACTGTTTTTT	CASLPDSRTNEKLFF
.	13	TRBV6-5	TRBJ1-3	.	TGTGCCAGCAGCGGGGGATCTGGAAACACCATATATTTT	CASSGGSGNTIYF
many	16	TRBV4-2	TRBJ2-7	TRBD2	TGTGCCAGCAGCCAGGAGACTAGCGGGGGATCATACGAGCAGTACTTC	CASSQETSGGSYEQYF
once	17	TRBV7-2	TRBJ2-1	TRBD2	TGTGCCAGCAGCTCAGGACTAGCGGGGGGTCCTTACAATGAGCAGTTCTTC	CASSSGLAGGPYNEQFF
.	14	TRBV5-6	TRBJ2-5	.	TGTGCCAGCAGCTTTTCTGCCCAGGAAGAGACCCAGTACTTC	CASSFSAQEETQYF
.	13	TRBV7-2	TRBJ1-3	.	TGTGCCAGCAGCCCGAGCGGGGGAAACACCATATATTTT	CASSPSGGNTIYF
.	14	TRBV29-1	TRBJ2-2	.	TGCAGCGTTGCCCAGCTAGGGAACACCGGGGAGCTGTTTTTT	CSVAQLGNTGELFF
few	14	TRBV6-6	TRBJ1-5	TRBD1	TGTGCCAGCAACGCTTTACAGGGGAATCAGCCCCAGCATTTT	CASNALQGNQPQHF
.	14	TRBV6-2/TRBV6-3	TRBJ1-1	TRBD1	TGTGCCAGCAGTGATTTGCGACAGGGCACTGAAGCTTTCTTT	CASSDLRQGTEAFF
.	15	TRBV7-3	TRBJ2-2	TRBD1	TGTGCCAGCACCCCCTCGGGGACAGGGACCGGGGAGCTGTTTTTT	CASTPSGTGTGELFF
once	15	TRBV19	TRBJ2-4	TRBD1	TGTGCCAGTATGGGGACAGGGGAATCCAAAAACATTCAGTACTTC	CASMGTGESKNIQYF
.	17	TRBV5-5	TRBJ1-1	.	TGTGCCAGCAGCTTAATTTATCCGCAGGGGCGGAACACTGAAGCTTTCTTT	CASSLIYPQGRNTEAFF
.	15	TRBV6-5	TRBJ1-5	.	TGTGCCAGCAGTTACTCAACGGTTAGCAATCAGCCCCAGCATTTT	CASSYSTVSNQPQHF
.	17	TRBV19	TRBJ2-1	TRBD2	TGTGCCAGTAGTACCCCCGGACTAGCGCTGCGTTACAATGAGCAGTTCTTC	CASSTPGLALRYNEQFF
.	16	TRBV7-2	TRBJ2-7	.	TGTGCCAGCAGCTTAGAGAAGACAAGGCCCAACTACGAGCAGTACTTC	CASSLEKTRPNYEQYF
.	15	TRBV18	TRBJ1-5	.	TGTGCCAGCTCACGGACAGACCAAGGAAATCAGCCCCAGCATTTT	CASSRTDQGNQPQHF
.	16	TRBV7-8	TRBJ1-3	TRBD1	TGTGCCAGCAGCTTACACTCAGGGGGAGATGGTGACACCATATATTTT	CASSLHSGGDGDTIYF
.	14	TRBV18	TRBJ1-5	TRBD1	TGTGCCAGCTCACCAGTTGGGACAGGGCAGCCCCAGCATTTT	CASSPVGTGQPQHF
.	14	TRBV28	TRBJ1-4	TRBD1	TGTGCCAGCAGCCGACAGGGGGCGAAAGAAAAACTGTTTTTT	CASSRQGAKEKLFF
few	18	TRBV5-8	TRBJ2-6	TRBD1	TGTGCCAGCAGCTTGCGTCCCGGGACAGGGTCTGGGGCCAACGTCCTGACTTTC	CASSLRPGTGSGANVLTF
.	15	TRBV3-1/TRBV3-2	TRBJ1-1	.	TGTGCCAGCAGCCTATCGGGGGGGCAGAGGTCGGGAGCTTTCTTT	CASSLSGGQRSGAFF
.	12	TRBV6-5	TRBJ2-7	.	TGTGCCAGCAGACGGGATTTTTACGAGCAGTACTTC	CASRRDFYEQYF
.	16	TRBV4-2	TRBJ2-3	TRBD2	TGTGCCAGCAGCCAAGATCGGCGGGGGGGGAGAGATACGCAGTATTTT	CASSQDRRGGRDTQYF